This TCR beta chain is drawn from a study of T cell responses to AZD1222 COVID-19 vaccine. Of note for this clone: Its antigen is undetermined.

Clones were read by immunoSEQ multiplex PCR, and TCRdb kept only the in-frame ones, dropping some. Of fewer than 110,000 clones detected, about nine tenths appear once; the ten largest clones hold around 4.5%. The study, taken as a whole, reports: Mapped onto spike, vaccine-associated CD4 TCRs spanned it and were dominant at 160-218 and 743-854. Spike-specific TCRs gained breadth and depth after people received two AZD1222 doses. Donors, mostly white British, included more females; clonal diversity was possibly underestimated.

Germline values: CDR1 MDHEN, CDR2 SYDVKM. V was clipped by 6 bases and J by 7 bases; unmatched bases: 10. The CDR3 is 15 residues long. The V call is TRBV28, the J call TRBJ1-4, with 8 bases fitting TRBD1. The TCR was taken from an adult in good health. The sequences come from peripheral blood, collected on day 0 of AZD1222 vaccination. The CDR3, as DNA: TGTGCCAGCAGAGCCCTAAAGGACAGGGCTGAAAAACTGTTTTTT. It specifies CASRALKDRAEKLFF.